Described below is a single T cell receptor (beta chain) sequence and its context. In its sample, this clone was seen once. Its recognized antigen is unknown. The input lacks base qualities; no much larger clone sits a single base away. Including the terminal cysteine and phenylalanine, the CDR3 comprises 15 residues. The entry retains the CDR3 DNA only, 45 bases that are in frame from base 1. The germline V gene (reference sequence) sets CDR1 to MNHNY and CDR2 to SVGAGI. Relative to germline, V is 8 bases shorter and J is 4 bases shorter, with 20 bases between their ends. The sample is drawn from a study of OX40 agonist ivuxolimab in advanced cancers. As for the study more broadly: Ivuxolimab was an agonistic, fully human IgG2 monoclonal antibody directed against OX40 (CD134), a costimulatory receptor. A male proportion of almost 85% and a mean age of roughly 55 years, ranging from 23 to 79, were recorded for the dose-escalation cohort. Partial responses occurred in three dose-escalation patients, of whom one had hepatocellular carcinoma and two had cutaneous melanoma. Of the approximately 50 dose-escalation patients, hepatocellular carcinoma was present in approximately 20, melanoma in roughly 15, renal cell carcinoma in 9 and head and neck cancer in 9. Intravenous ivuxolimab was administered to patients every 2 weeks at six dose levels: 0.01, 0.1, 0.3, 1.5, 3 and 10 mg/kg. Patients were allowed to have had prior anti-PD-1, anti-PD-L1 or anti-CTLA-4 therapy, and around 40% of the dose-escalation patients had previously received checkpoint inhibitors. The paper reports the monotherapy dose-escalation portion (N ≈ 50 patients) of the phase I ivuxolimab trial. The purpose of peripheral TCRbeta sequencing was to test whether ivuxolimab changed TCR sequence diversity and led to clonal T-cell expansion. What the authors observed across the whole study: The antigen specificity of the clonally expanded peripheral T cells was not determined. After ivuxolimab, more expanded clones were found on average in CD8+ T cells than in CD4+ T cells. Clonal expansion of both CD4+ and CD8+ blood T cells was observed from baseline to week 6 at doses 0.1 to 3.0 mg/kg. Low levels of normalized T-cell clonal expansion were also shown by some nonresponding patients. In partial responders in the 0.1-3.0 mg/kg groups, normalized peripheral clonal expansion was found to be among the lowest, especially among CD8+ T cells.

The trial excluded patients who had a history of autoimmune disease or who were on systemic immunosuppression. Peripheral blood for TCR sequencing was collected from all dose cohorts at baseline, on cycle 4 day 1, and on cycle 7 day 1. Samples were obtained from an open-label, multicenter, first-in-human phase I dose-escalation trial of ivuxolimab. Adults with locally advanced or metastatic head and neck squamous cell, hepatocellular, melanoma or renal cell carcinoma were enrolled in the trial. CD4+ and CD8+ T cells were sorted separately from peripheral blood before TCR sequencing. Genomic DNA was isolated from the sorted cells so that the TCRbeta CDR3 region could be sequenced. TCRbeta CDR3 regions were sequenced using the immunoSEQ Assay. This immuneACCESS table, as held by TCRdb, lists in-frame sequences with V and J called but not all clones. Of the missing ones, under half trace to an unresolved V gene in checked studies; the others have no known cause. This sample comprises 55,000 to 70,000 clones, approximately 86% of them detected only once. Less than 0.6% of the sample comes from the top ten.

The chain links TRBV6-6 with TRBJ2-5; the D gene is perhaps TRBD1 or TRBD2, each of them matching over 5 bases. The TCR comes from an adult with an advanced solid tumor such as melanoma, head and neck, liver or kidney cancer. Material: CD4+ or CD8+ T cells sorted from blood, obtained in a trial of the OX40 agonist ivuxolimab. CDR3 reads: CASVRTRGSRETQYF. The DNA reads as follows: TGTGCCAGCGTGCGGACACGGGGAAGTCGAGAGACCCAGTACTTC.